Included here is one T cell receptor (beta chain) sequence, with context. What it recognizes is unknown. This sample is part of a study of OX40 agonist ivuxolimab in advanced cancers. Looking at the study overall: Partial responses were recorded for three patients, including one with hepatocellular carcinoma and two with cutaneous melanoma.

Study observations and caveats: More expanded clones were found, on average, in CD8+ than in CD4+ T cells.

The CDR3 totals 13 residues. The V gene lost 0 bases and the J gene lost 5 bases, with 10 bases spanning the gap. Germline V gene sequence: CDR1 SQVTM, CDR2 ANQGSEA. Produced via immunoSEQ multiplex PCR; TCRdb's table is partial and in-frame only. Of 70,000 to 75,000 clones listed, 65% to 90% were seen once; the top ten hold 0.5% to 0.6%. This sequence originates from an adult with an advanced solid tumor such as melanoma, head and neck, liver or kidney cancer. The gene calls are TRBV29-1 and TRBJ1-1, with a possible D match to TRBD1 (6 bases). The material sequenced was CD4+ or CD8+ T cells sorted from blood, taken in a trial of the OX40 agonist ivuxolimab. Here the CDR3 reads CSVEDGGRTEAFF. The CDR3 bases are TGCAGCGTTGAAGACGGGGGGCGGACTGAAGCTTTCTTT.